This T cell receptor beta chain was observed in a study of regulatory T cells in long-lasting Graves disease. This clonotype appeared a few times. Arm-PCR of CDR3 regions and iRepertoire HTBI primers were used to build TCR beta libraries. A single record per CDR3 protein comes from TCRdb applying MiXCR to the multiplex PCR reads. Among roughly 410,000 distinct CDR3 sequences, 14% to 15% were seen once, and the ten largest hold approximately 8%. This CDR3 region has 14 residues. Germline CDR1 MNHEY, CDR2 SMNVEV (reference sequence). Trimming removed 4 bases at V and 1 base at J, with 9 bases between. Time point defined: newly diagnosed GD, antithyroid drugs for less than 3 months. Isolated PBMC RNA provided the starting material for the TCR library. American Thyroid Association guidelines defined Graves' disease diagnosis. This same sample was also taken into another study, of T cells in Graves' hyperthyroidism and ophthalmopathy. From that paper: Hyperthyroidism of Graves' type that showed no ophthalmopathy progression within 18 months was stable. Disease duration under 2 months; hyperthyroidism patients were aged 18 to 65. During a first-round RT-PCR of the TCR CDR3, the HTBI primer set was used.

The receptor was isolated from a woman between 40 and 50 years old with Graves disease. The sample was peripheral blood mononuclear cells (PBMCs), taken at new diagnosis, from a patient treated with antithyroid drugs. The rearrangement links TRBV27 to TRBJ2-3; unclear D gene. CDR3 sequence (DNA): TGTGCCAGCAGTTCCTTAGACCGCACAGATACGCAGTATTTT. Residues: CASSSLDRTDTQYF.